This T cell receptor beta chain appears in the sequencing data of a study of T cell responses to AZD1222 COVID-19 vaccine. Study-wide results and limits: Close to half of all spike-specific TCRs reportedly target regions of the variants that are unmutated. Increased Spike-specific TCR breadth and depth were observed after two AZD1222 doses. Sampling captured repertoires only after the peak T cell response.

Clones were sequenced by immunoSEQ multiplex PCR, and TCRdb holds only the in-frame ones, with some missing. The sample carries about 130,000 clones, around 92% recorded once. A word on this clone: What it recognizes is unknown.

The receptor comes from an adult in good health. Sequenced here: peripheral blood, sampled on day 0 of AZD1222 vaccination.

CDR3 residues: CASSLVGGADRARGYTF. Here the CDR3 DNA reads TGTGCCAGCAGCTTAGTGGGGGGGGCCGACAGGGCTCGCGGCTACACCTTC. The chain carries TRBV7-2 and TRBJ1-2, with 7 bases lining up with TRBD1. Per the germline V gene, CDR1 is SGHTA and CDR2 is FQGNSA. With 1 base clipped from V and 8 bases from J, the junction kept 16 bases outside the gene matches. This CDR3 spans 17 amino acids.